The 22 T cell receptor beta chains below all came from one sample that was sequenced in a study of CD8+ T cells in alopecia areata (dated 2018 in TCRdb). The library was built by means of the immunoSEQ multiplex PCR assay. For TCR sequencing, RNA was extracted from every sample and reverse transcribed into cDNA to serve as template. TCRdb took over this immuneACCESS table, retaining in-frame rearrangements with V and J assigned. Such tables are incomplete; in checked studies, under half of the missing clones stem from an unresolved V gene, and the remainder is unexplained. The sample table records 100,000 to 120,000 clones; 45% to 60% of these occur just once. The ten biggest clones cover around 25% of the sample. The specimen was NKG2D-low CD8+ T cells sorted from blood. In the paper's terms, the cell subset or site label means: sorted CD8+ NKG2D-low blood T cells. These receptors all come from a human donor with alopecia areata.

This clone was picked up a small number of times. The CDR3 bases are TGCGCCAGCAGCTTGAGGGCGGGAGGCGGCACAGATACGCAGTATTTT. Translated, it gives CASSLRAGGGTDTQYF. The V and J genes are TRBV5-1 and TRBJ2-3; 8 bases are a match to TRBD2. The CDR3 extends over 16 amino acids. V lost 1 base to trimming and J lost 1 base; unmatched junction nucleotides: 5. CDR1 is SGHRS, CDR2 YFSETQ, per germline.

The genes are TRBV5-4 and TRBJ2-7; 11 bases align to TRBD2. Germline V CDR1 and CDR2: SGHNT, YYREEE (reference sequence). The CDR3 spans 15 residues. Trimming took 2 bases from V and 4 from J; bases not matched to a gene: 5. The CDR3: CASSFPGTSGYEQYF. The CDR3 DNA reads TGTGCCAGCAGCTTTCCCGGGACTAGCGGATACGAGCAGTACTTC. Combining the CDR3 with reference TRBV5-4 and TRBJ2-7 gives the whole variable domain ETGVTQSPTHLIKTRGQQVTLRCSSQSGHNTVSWYQQALGQGPQFIFQYYREEENGRGNFPPRFSGLQFPNYSSELNVNALELDDSALYLCASSFPGTSGYEQYFGPGTRLTVT.

Points on this clone: A far bigger clonotype differs at one base, so this is likely a read error. Other DNA sequences within the sample encode an identical CDR3. The rearrangement uses TRBV27 and TRBJ2-3, with no clear D. Germline-derived CDR1 and CDR2 are MNHEY and SMNVEV (reference sequence). V gave up 6 bases and J gave up 2 bases, with 3 bases separating them. This CDR3 has 11 residues. The CDR3 DNA is TGTGCCAGCAGCTCCACAGATACGCAGTATTTT. Protein: CASSSTDTQYF.

Many counts were recorded for this clone. This chain joins TRBV7-9 and TRBJ2-7; no clear D. Germline loops: CDR1 SEHNR, CDR2 FQNEAQ (reference sequence). This CDR3 region has 14 residues. V was shortened by 5 bases and J by 2 bases, with 13 bases between the two germline ends. CDR3 DNA sequence: TGTGCCAGCAGCCCAGTACAGTTAGCCTACGAGCAGTACTTC. Translating gives CASSPVQLAYEQYF.

The gene calls are TRBV6-5 and TRBJ2-1; 12 bases line up with TRBD2. V gave up 2 bases and J gave up 9 bases; unmatched junction bases: 5. This CDR3 is 15 amino acids long. The germline CDR1 and CDR2 sequences are MNHEY and SVGAGI. This chain's CDR3 is CASSYATSGSAEQFF. In DNA, the CDR3 is TGTGCCAGCAGTTACGCGACTAGCGGGAGTGCTGAGCAGTTCTTC.

This chain links TRBV5-6 with TRBJ2-5; 7 positions match TRBD2. The junction had 8 bases not matched to a gene; V was cut back by 4 bases and J by 2 bases. From germline, CDR1 is SGHDT and CDR2 YYEEEE. The CDR3 consists of 15 residues. Written as DNA, the CDR3 is TGTGCCAGCAGCCCCCGGGACTATCTGCAAGAGACCCAGTACTTC. Protein sequence: CASSPRDYLQETQYF.

This clone was counted between two and nine times. This chain joins TRBV29-1 and TRBJ2-7; 7 bases match TRBD2. This CDR3 region has 14 residues. Germline V gene lookup returns CDR1 SQVTM and CDR2 ANQGSEA. The V segment lost 2 bases and the J segment 1 base; nucleotides outside the gene matches: 5. The CDR3 loop is CSVESSGVSYEQYF. Here the CDR3 DNA reads TGCAGCGTTGAAAGCAGCGGGGTATCCTACGAGCAGTACTTC.

V and J are TRBV4-1 and TRBJ2-2, with D tentatively TRBD2 (6 bases). The germline V and J ends were trimmed by 0 bases and 4 bases, with 9 bases remaining between them. This CDR3 is built from 15 residues. Germline CDR1 is MGHRA and CDR2 is YSYEKL. For the CDR3, the DNA is TGCGCCAGCAGCCAAGACGAGACTAGCACCGGGGAGCTGTTTTTT. Translated, it gives CASSQDETSTGELFF.

The chain has TRBV2 and TRBJ2-1, with D tentatively TRBD1 (6 bases). There are 13 residues in the CDR3. V was trimmed by 10 bases and J by 4 bases, leaving 14 bases between them. Germline CDR1 and CDR2: SNHLY and FYNNEI. CDR3 protein: CAIWERGYNEQFF. CDR3 nucleotides: TGTGCCATCTGGGAGAGGGGGTACAATGAGCAGTTCTTC.

The chain is built from TRBV7-9 and TRBJ1-4; D might be TRBD1 (5 bases). Trimming removed 7 bases from V and 7 bases from J, with 16 bases in between. Per the germline V gene, CDR1 is SEHNR and CDR2 is FQNEAQ (reference sequence). This CDR3 spans 14 amino acids. The CDR3 DNA is TGTGCCAGCAATGGGGCGTTAGAGGGTGAAAAACTGTTTTTT. As protein: CASNGALEGEKLFF.

The J gene is TRBJ2-1, the V gene TRBV5-1; D may correspond to TRBD1 or TRBD2 (6 bases each). In germline, CDR1 is SGHRS, CDR2 YFSETQ. CDR3 length: 16 residues. V was trimmed by 6 bases and J by 6 bases, leaving 22 bases between them. This chain's CDR3 is CASNEGGRINGNEQFF. The CDR3 DNA is TGCGCCAGCAACGAGGGGGGCAGGATTAATGGCAATGAGCAGTTCTTC. Full variable domain (rest looked up from reference TRBV5-1 and TRBJ2-1): KAGVTQTPRYLIKTRGQQVTLSCSPISGHRSVSWYQQTPGQGLQFLFEYFSETQRNKGNFPGRFSGRQFSNSRSEMNVSTLELGDSALYLCASNEGGRINGNEQFFGPGTRLTVL.

The rearrangement links TRBV28 to TRBJ2-3; no clear D gene. Germline loops: CDR1 MDHEN, CDR2 SYDVKM. With 10 bases removed from V and 1 base from J, the gap between germline ends came to 15 bases. This CDR3 is built from 14 residues. The CDR3: CATTAQLRTDTQYF. The CDR3 nucleotides read TGTGCCACCACTGCCCAGCTACGCACAGATACGCAGTATTTT.

The DNA of the CDR3 is TGCGCCAGCAGCCAAGCCCCGGGCCGCTCGTTGTTATCCCAAGAGACCCAGTACTTC. This gives the protein CASSQAPGRSLLSQETQYF. The J gene is TRBJ2-5, the V gene TRBV4-1; unclear D gene. This CDR3 is 19 amino acids long. Germline CDR1 reads MGHRA; CDR2 reads YSYEKL. V gave up 1 base and J gave up 1 base, with 22 bases separating them.

The chain uses TRBV27 and TRBJ1-1; D unclear. CDR1 and CDR2 (germline): MNHEY, SMNVEV (reference sequence). The CDR3 spans 12 residues. Between the trimmed V and J ends, which lost 8 bases and 1 base, there was a span of 8 bases. The CDR3 sequence: CASQKGNTEAFF. CDR3 nucleotide sequence: TGTGCCAGCCAAAAGGGGAACACTGAAGCTTTCTTT.

The chain has TRBV28 and TRBJ2-3, with 14 nucleotides matching TRBD2. This CDR3 has 17 amino acids. The germline V gene has CDR1 MDHEN and CDR2 SYDVKM. The J segment lost 5 bases and the V segment lost 6 bases, leaving 10 bases of the junction unmatched. CDR3 bases: TGTGCCAGCAGCCACCTGGGACTAGCGGGAGATAAAGATACGCAGTATTTT. Translation: CASSHLGLAGDKDTQYF.

The chain combines TRBV9 with TRBJ2-7; tentative D call: TRBD2 (6 bases). The germline V gene has CDR1 SGDLS and CDR2 YYNGEE. V lost 2 bases, J lost 0 bases, and 12 bases lay in between. This CDR3 is 15 amino acids long. The CDR3 sequence is CASSVRDSSSYEQYF. For the CDR3, the DNA is TGTGCCAGCAGCGTCCGGGACTCGAGCTCCTACGAGCAGTACTTC.

The chain uses TRBV4-1 and TRBJ2-7; D unresolved. The CDR3 totals 16 residues. Per the germline V gene, CDR1 is MGHRA and CDR2 is YSYEKL. Trimming pared 0 bases from V and 0 bases from J, leaving 12 bases between. CDR3 loop: CASSQDLGRPSYEQYF. The CDR3 region has the DNA TGCGCCAGCAGCCAAGATCTAGGACGCCCCTCCTACGAGCAGTACTTC.

The chain uses TRBV5-6 and TRBJ1-5, with 9 bases identical to TRBD1. The CDR3 is made up of 17 amino acids. In germline, CDR1 is SGHDT, CDR2 YYEEEE. Trimming at V came to 1 base and at J to 2 bases, leaving 7 bases not matched to a gene. CDR3 in amino acids: CASSLTGGGTRNQPQHF. The CDR3 coding sequence is TGTGCCAGCAGCTTGACAGGGGGCGGTACGCGCAATCAGCCCCAGCATTTT. Using reference TRBV5-6 and TRBJ1-5 for the parts outside the CDR3, the full variable domain is DAGVTQSPTHLIKTRGQQVTLRCSPKSGHDTVSWYQQALGQGPQFIFQYYEEEERQRGNFPDRFSGHQFPNYSSELNVNALLLGDSALYLCASSLTGGGTRNQPQHFGDGTRLSIL.

This clone was seen more than once but under ten times. This chain joins TRBV7-8 and TRBJ2-7; TRBD2 aligns across 14 bases. The V and J ends lost 5 bases and 6 bases, in that order; junction bases with no gene match: 6. This CDR3 comprises 15 residues. Germline CDR1 reads SGHVS; CDR2 reads FQNEAQ. CDR3 DNA: TGTGCCAGCAGCGGGCGTGGGACTAGCGGGAGCGAGCAGTACTTC. Amino acids: CASSGRGTSGSEQYF.

This clone was counted a single time. This chain uses TRBV13 with TRBJ2-1; D is possibly TRBD1 (8 bases). V lost 1 base and J 6 bases, leaving 16 bases between the germline ends. The V gene's germline CDR1 is PRHDT and CDR2 FYEKMQ (reference sequence). The CDR3 covers 16 residues. The CDR3 DNA sequence: TGTGCCAGCAGCTTAGAGACAGGGGAGCGGGGCAATGAGCAGTTCTTC. Its translation: CASSLETGERGNEQFF.

The chain is built from TRBV15 and TRBJ2-1, with 7 bases aligning to TRBD1. Trimming took 2 bases from V and 8 from J; bases not matched to a gene: 15. This CDR3 has 17 amino acids. The germline V gene encodes CDR1 LNHNV and CDR2 YYDKDF (reference sequence). DNA for the CDR3: TGTGCCACCAGCAGATCCGACATTGAAAGACAGGGAGATGAGCAGTTCTTC. It encodes CATSRSDIERQGDEQFF.

The chain recombines TRBV27 with TRBJ2-5; D gene ambiguous. CDR1 and CDR2 (germline): MNHEY, SMNVEV (reference sequence). The CDR3 consists of 14 residues. V was cut by 1 base and J by 5 bases, with 11 bases left in between. The CDR3 nucleotides read TGTGCCAGCAGTTTATTGAAGGGTACGGAGACCCAGTACTTC. It encodes CASSLLKGTETQYF.